One and the same sample provided the 17 T cell receptor beta chains below, sequenced in a study of multiple sclerosis patients with progressive multifocal leukoencephalopathy. Noted time point: approximately 11 months of natalizumab therapy. Produced via immunoSEQ multiplex PCR; TCRdb's table is partial and in-frame only. The top ten hold around 2.4% of the sample, which has 25,000 or so clones, approximately 90% seen once. The sequencing here drew on PBMCs, taken from a patient treated with natalizumab. These receptors came from a man aged 25 to 40 with multiple sclerosis.

This clone was counted between two and nine times. The chain carries TRBV2 and TRBJ1-3; D not resolved. From germline, CDR1 is SNHLY and CDR2 FYNNEI. The CDR3 has 13 amino acids. The ends were cut back, 4 bases at V and 1 base at J, with 5 bases in the middle. DNA of the CDR3: TGTGCCAGCAGTGCGGGGTCTGGAAACACCATATATTTT. Its translation: CASSAGSGNTIYF.

This chain connects TRBV7-9 to TRBJ2-7; perhaps TRBD1 as D (5 bases). Trimming left V 2 bases short and J 6 bases short, with 11 bases between. The CDR3 is made up of 13 amino acids. Germline CDR1 and CDR2: SEHNR and FQNEAQ (reference sequence). CDR3 bases: TGTGCCAGCAGCTTATCCCAGGGTTCCGAGCAGTACTTC. It is translated as CASSLSQGSEQYF.

The V and J genes are TRBV2 and TRBJ2-1; TRBD2 might be the D (6 bases). This CDR3 has 12 residues. Trimming took off 0 bases at V and 13 bases at J, with 10 bases between the two ends. Germline-derived CDR1 and CDR2 are SNHLY and FYNNEI. The DNA for the CDR3 is TGTGCCAGCAGTGAAGCGGAGGGGTTTCAGTTCTTC. This encodes CASSEAEGFQFF.

This rearrangement joins TRBV30 to TRBJ1-5; D is ambiguous. V lost 3 bases to trimming and J lost 9 bases, with 12 bases between them. Germline CDR1 GTSNPN, CDR2 SVGIG (reference sequence). The CDR3 runs 12 residues. The CDR3: CAWSGVAGPQHF. In DNA, the CDR3 is TGTGCCTGGAGCGGTGTGGCGGGGCCCCAGCATTTT.

The chain couples TRBV7-6 to TRBJ1-4, with 7 bases aligning to TRBD1. V was clipped by 5 bases and J by 10 bases; unmatched bases: 4. The CDR3 is made up of 12 amino acids. Germline CDR1 SGHVS, CDR2 FNYEAQ. Written as DNA, the CDR3 is TGTGCCAGCAGCCCGGACAGGCGAAAACTGTTTTTT. The encoded protein is CASSPDRRKLFF.

The chain combines TRBV11-3 with TRBJ2-3, with TRBD2 matching over 12 bases. The V gene's germline CDR1 is SGHNT and CDR2 YENEEA. The CDR3 is 16 residues long. The V gene end was trimmed by 4 bases and the J gene end by 4 bases; junction bases not matched to a gene: 6. The CDR3 loop is CASSSTSGRWADTQYF. As DNA, the CDR3 is TGTGCCAGCAGCTCCACTAGCGGGAGGTGGGCAGATACGCAGTATTTT.

V and J are TRBV25-1 and TRBJ1-1; no definite D call. V lost 4 bases to trimming and J lost 1 base, with 13 bases between them. Germline V gene data show CDR1 as MGHDK and CDR2 as SYGVNS. The CDR3 contains 15 residues. The CDR3 DNA reads as TGTGCCAGCAGTGGCCGACTAGACGGGAACACTGAAGCTTTCTTT. It yields the protein CASSGRLDGNTEAFF.

With regard to this clone: Germline and junction disagree at one end, which may indicate a read error. The chain couples TRBV6-6 to TRBJ1-5; D gene uncertain. The germline V gene encodes CDR1 MNHNY and CDR2 SVGAGI (reference sequence). The CDR3 runs 14 residues. The CDR3 bases are TGTGCCAACAGTTACTCACCGCCTAATCAACCCCAGCATTTT. Protein product: CANSYSPPNQPQHF.

The chain uses TRBV9 and TRBJ2-4, with D tentatively TRBD2 (6 bases). This CDR3 comprises 16 residues. From germline, CDR1 is SGDLS and CDR2 YYNGEE. V lost 0 bases and J 0 bases, leaving 10 bases between the germline ends. CDR3 sequence reads: CASSVDGRSAKNIQYF. The CDR3 DNA reads TGTGCCAGCAGCGTAGATGGGAGGTCAGCCAAAAACATTCAGTACTTC. Drawing the rest from reference TRBV9 and TRBJ2-4, the complete variable domain is DSGVTQTPKHLITATGQRVTLRCSPRSGDLSVYWYQQSLDQGLQFLIQYYNGEERAKGNILERFSAQQFPDLHSELNLSSLELGDSALYFCASSVDGRSAKNIQYFGAGTRLSVL.

The genes are TRBV19 and TRBJ2-3; D is unclear. Germline CDR1 reads LNHDA; CDR2 reads SQIVND (reference sequence). This CDR3 contains 15 residues. Trimming removed 10 bases at V and 6 bases at J, with 23 bases between. The CDR3 loop reads CATRQHRPPADTQYF. The CDR3 DNA sequence: TGTGCCACCCGACAACACCGTCCCCCGGCGGATACGCAGTATTTT.

Worth noting for this clone: The same CDR3 is also encoded by other DNA sequences in this sample. The chain uses TRBV7-9 and TRBJ1-1; 10 nucleotides line up with TRBD1. V shed 11 bases and J 1 base; nucleotides not matched to a gene: 10. There are 15 residues in the CDR3. Germline V CDR1 and CDR2: SEHNR, FQNEAQ (reference sequence). CDR3 nucleotides: TGTGCCCCATATGACAGGGGGCAAGGGAACACTGAAGCTTTCTTT. This translates into CAPYDRGQGNTEAFF.

The V and J genes are TRBV7-2 and TRBJ2-1; 9 positions agree with TRBD2. Germline V gene data show CDR1 as SGHTA and CDR2 as FQGNSA. With 4 bases clipped from V and 0 bases from J, the junction kept 4 bases outside the gene matches. The CDR3 contains 16 residues. For the CDR3, the DNA is TGTGCCAGCAGCTCCCATAGCGGGGGCTCCTACAATGAGCAGTTCTTC. Protein: CASSSHSGGSYNEQFF.

This chain links TRBV11-2 with TRBJ2-1, with D possibly being TRBD2 (6 bases). CDR3 size: 20 residues. V lost 0 bases, J lost 5 bases, and 26 bases lay in between. CDR1 is SGHAT, CDR2 FQNNGV, per germline. CDR3: CASSLDRIWGGVFLDNEQFF. The CDR3 DNA sequence: TGTGCCAGCAGCTTAGATCGCATATGGGGAGGTGTCTTTTTAGACAATGAGCAGTTCTTC.

CDR3 region: CASSPVWGNEAFF. The CDR3 DNA reads as TGTGCCAGCAGCCCAGTGTGGGGGAATGAAGCTTTCTTT. The chain has TRBV6-5 and TRBJ1-1; D perhaps matches TRBD1 (5 bases). The CDR3 extends over 13 amino acids. Trimming took off 6 bases at V and 7 bases at J, with 15 bases between the two ends. Germline CDR1 MNHEY, CDR2 SVGAGI.

This sequence joins TRBV7-9 and TRBJ2-1, with D possibly matching TRBD2 (5 bases). Germline CDR1 SEHNR, CDR2 FQNEAQ (reference sequence). The V end was cut by 1 base, the J end by 1 base, with 11 bases between. This CDR3 region has 16 residues. CDR3 sequence: CASSLGTLLSYNEQFF. CDR3 sequence (DNA): TGTGCCAGCAGCTTAGGGACTTTACTATCCTACAATGAGCAGTTCTTC.

The J gene is TRBJ2-1, the V gene TRBV16, with unresolved D. Germline values: CDR1 KGHSY, CDR2 FQNENV. The CDR3 sequence is 14 residues long. Trimming pared 5 bases from V and 1 base from J, leaving 9 bases between. This CDR3 is CASSAANSYNEQFF. CDR3 nucleotide sequence: TGTGCCAGCAGCGCCGCCAATTCCTACAATGAGCAGTTCTTC.

This clone came up a few times. The chain is built from TRBV6-6 and TRBJ1-5, with D possibly being TRBD1 (6 bases). CDR1 MNHNY and CDR2 SVGAGI come from the germline V gene (reference sequence). V was shortened by 8 bases and J by 1 base, with 15 bases between the two germline ends. The CDR3 sequence is 15 residues long. The DNA of the CDR3 is TGTGCCAGCTTCGAGGGGGGGTGGAGCAATCAGCCCCAGCATTTT. It specifies CASFEGGWSNQPQHF.